The present entry profiles one T cell receptor beta chain with its context. Its antigen is undetermined. The sample originates from a study of T cells in localized non-small cell lung cancer. The ends were cut back, 2 bases at V and 2 bases at J, with 13 bases in the middle. The germline CDR1 and CDR2 sequences are MNHNS and SASEGT. The CDR3 has 16 residues. Clones were read by immunoSEQ multiplex PCR, and TCRdb kept only the in-frame ones, dropping some. The sample yields about 31,000 clones, roughly 87% seen once. Study-level points and caveats: The appearance of a median roughly 53 of the top 100 tumor clones was seen in adjacent lung. Clonality peaked in uninvolved adjacent lung rather than tumor.

The sequence derives from a woman aged 35-75 years with stage I lung adenocarcinoma. The material sequenced was peripheral blood, taken before any cancer treatment. This chain connects TRBV6-1 to TRBJ2-1; tentatively, D is TRBD2 (5 bases). The DNA for the CDR3 is TGTGCCAGCAGTGAATTTGTCGGGGTGACCTACAATGAGCAGTTCTTC. Its protein is CASSEFVGVTYNEQFF.